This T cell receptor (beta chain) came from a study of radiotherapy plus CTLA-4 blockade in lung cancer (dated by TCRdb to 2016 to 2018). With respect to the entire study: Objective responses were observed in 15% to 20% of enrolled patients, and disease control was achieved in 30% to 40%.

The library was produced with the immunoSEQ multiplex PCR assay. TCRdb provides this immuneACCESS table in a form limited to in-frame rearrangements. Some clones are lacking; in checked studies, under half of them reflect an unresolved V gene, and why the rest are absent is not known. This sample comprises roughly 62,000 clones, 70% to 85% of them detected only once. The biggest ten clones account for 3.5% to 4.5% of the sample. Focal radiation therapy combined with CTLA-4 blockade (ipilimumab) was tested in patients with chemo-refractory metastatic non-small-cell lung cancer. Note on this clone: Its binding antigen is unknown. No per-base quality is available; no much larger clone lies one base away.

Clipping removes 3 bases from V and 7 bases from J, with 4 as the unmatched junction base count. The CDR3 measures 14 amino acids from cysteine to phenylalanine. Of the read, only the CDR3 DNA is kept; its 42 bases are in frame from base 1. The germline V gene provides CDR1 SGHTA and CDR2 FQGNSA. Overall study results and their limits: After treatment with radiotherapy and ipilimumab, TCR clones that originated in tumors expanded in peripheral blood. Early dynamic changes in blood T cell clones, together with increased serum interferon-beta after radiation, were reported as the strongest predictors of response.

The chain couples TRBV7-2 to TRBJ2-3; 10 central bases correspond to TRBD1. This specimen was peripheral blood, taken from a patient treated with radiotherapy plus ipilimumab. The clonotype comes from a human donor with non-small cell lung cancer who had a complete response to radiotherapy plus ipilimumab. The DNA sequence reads TGTGCCAGCAGCTTGGGACAGGGGACTAATACGCAGTATTTT. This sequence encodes CASSLGQGTNTQYF. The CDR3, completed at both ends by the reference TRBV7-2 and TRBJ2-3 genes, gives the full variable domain GAGVSQSPSNKVTEKGKDVELRCDPISGHTALYWYRQSLGQGLEFLIYFQGNSAPDKSGLPSDRFSAERTGGSVSTLTIQRTQQEDSAVYLCASSLGQGTNTQYFGPGTRLTVL.